This T cell receptor beta chain emerged from a study of stem cell transplantation in POMP-related autoinflammatory disease. In the case of this clone: What it binds is unknown.

Using immunoSEQ multiplex PCR, the repertoire was profiled, and TCRdb retains in-frame clones only, with some absent. The sample yields approximately 1,000 clones, about 71% seen once. Study results and caveats: Fewer unique TRB V-J gene pairings were identified in patients with PRAID. In patients with PRAID, every analyzed T-cell subset tended to show lower diversity and higher clonality.

CDR3 size: 14 residues. Germline V gene lookup returns CDR1 MGHRA and CDR2 YSYEKL. Trimming took 3 bases from V and 5 from J, leaving 13 bases between them. The TCR originated in a human donor in good health. The chain couples TRBV4-1 to TRBJ1-2; the D gene is possibly TRBD1 (6 bases). Input material: CD8+ T cells from PBMCs. CDR3 sequence reads: CASSHPGAVYGYTF. CDR3 DNA: TGCGCCAGCAGCCACCCAGGGGCGGTGTATGGCTACACCTTC.